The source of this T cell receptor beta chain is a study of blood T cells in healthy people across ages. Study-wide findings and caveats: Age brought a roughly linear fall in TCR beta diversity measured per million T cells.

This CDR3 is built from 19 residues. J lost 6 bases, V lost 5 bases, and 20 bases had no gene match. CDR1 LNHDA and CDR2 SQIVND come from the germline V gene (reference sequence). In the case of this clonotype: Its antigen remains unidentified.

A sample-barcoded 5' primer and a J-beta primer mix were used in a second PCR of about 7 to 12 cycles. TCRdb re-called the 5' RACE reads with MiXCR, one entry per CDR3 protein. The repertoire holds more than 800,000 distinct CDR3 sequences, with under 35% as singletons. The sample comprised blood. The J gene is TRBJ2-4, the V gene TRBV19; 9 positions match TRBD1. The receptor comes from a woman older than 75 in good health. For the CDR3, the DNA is TGTGCCAGTAGTTCCTCCCGGGACAGGGAGAAATCCGCCTTAAACATTCAGTACTTC. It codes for CASSSSRDREKSALNIQYF.